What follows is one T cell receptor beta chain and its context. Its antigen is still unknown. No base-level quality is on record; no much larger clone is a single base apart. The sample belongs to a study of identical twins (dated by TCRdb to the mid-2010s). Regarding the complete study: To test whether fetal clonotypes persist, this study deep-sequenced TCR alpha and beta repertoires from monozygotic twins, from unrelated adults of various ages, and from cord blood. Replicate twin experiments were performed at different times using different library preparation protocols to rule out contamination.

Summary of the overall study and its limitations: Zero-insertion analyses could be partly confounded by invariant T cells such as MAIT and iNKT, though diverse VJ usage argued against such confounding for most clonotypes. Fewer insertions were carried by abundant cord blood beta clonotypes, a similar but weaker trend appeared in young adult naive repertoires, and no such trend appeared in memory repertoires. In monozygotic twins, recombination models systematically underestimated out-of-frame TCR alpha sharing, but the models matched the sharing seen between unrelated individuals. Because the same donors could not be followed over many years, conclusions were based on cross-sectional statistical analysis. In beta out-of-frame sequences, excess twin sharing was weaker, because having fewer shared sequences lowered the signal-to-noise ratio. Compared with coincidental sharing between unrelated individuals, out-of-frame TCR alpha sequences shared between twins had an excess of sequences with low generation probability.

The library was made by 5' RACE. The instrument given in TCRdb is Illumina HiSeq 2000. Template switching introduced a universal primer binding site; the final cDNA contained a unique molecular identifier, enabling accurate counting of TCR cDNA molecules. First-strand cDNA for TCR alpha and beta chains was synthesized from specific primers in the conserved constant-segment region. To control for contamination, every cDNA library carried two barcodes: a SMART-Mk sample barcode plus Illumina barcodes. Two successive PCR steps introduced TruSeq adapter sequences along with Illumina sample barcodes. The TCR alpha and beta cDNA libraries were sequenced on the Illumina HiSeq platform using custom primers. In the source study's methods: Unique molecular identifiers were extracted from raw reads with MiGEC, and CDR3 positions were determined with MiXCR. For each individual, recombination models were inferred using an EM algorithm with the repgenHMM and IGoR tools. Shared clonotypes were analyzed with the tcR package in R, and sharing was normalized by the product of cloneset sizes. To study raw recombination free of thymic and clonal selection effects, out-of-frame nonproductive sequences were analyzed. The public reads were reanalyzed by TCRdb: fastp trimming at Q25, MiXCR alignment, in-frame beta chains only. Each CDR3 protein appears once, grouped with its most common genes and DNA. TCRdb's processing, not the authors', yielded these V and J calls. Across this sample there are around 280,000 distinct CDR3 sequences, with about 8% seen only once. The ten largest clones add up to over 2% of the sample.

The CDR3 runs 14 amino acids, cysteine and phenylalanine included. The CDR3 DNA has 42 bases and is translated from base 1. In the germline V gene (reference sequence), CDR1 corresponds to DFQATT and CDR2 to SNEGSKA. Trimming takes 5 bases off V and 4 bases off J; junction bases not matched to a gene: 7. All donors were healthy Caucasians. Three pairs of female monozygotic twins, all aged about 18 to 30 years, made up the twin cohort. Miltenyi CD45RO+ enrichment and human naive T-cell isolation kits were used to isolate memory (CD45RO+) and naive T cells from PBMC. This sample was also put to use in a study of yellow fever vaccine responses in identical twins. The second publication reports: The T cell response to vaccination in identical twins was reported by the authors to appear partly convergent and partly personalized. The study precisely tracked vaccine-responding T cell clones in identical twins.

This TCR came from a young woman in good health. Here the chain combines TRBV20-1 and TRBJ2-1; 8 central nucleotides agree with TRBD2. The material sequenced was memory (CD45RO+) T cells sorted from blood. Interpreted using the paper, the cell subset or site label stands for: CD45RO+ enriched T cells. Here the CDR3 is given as CSALSGRQYNEQFF. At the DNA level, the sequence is TGCAGTGCTCTAAGCGGGAGACAGTACAATGAGCAGTTCTTC.